This T cell receptor (beta chain) came from a study of blood T cell repertoires in COVID-19. The CDR3 is made up of 15 amino acids. Germline CDR1 MNHNY, CDR2 SVGAGI (reference sequence). The J segment lost 1 base and the V segment lost 4 bases, leaving 7 bases of the junction unmatched. Produced via immunoSEQ multiplex PCR; TCRdb's table is partial and in-frame only. This sample yields about 120,000 clones, of which 88% are seen a single time; about 1.5% belongs to the top ten. Only one count was recorded for this clone. The sequenced sample consisted of peripheral blood. The TCR was taken from a human donor in a cohort sampled during active COVID-19. The J gene is TRBJ2-7, the V gene TRBV6-6; the match to TRBD1 covers 7 bases. CDR3 in DNA: TGTGCCAGCAGTTCCCTCGGACAGGCGTCCTACGAGCAGTACTTC. Translated, it gives CASSSLGQASYEQYF.